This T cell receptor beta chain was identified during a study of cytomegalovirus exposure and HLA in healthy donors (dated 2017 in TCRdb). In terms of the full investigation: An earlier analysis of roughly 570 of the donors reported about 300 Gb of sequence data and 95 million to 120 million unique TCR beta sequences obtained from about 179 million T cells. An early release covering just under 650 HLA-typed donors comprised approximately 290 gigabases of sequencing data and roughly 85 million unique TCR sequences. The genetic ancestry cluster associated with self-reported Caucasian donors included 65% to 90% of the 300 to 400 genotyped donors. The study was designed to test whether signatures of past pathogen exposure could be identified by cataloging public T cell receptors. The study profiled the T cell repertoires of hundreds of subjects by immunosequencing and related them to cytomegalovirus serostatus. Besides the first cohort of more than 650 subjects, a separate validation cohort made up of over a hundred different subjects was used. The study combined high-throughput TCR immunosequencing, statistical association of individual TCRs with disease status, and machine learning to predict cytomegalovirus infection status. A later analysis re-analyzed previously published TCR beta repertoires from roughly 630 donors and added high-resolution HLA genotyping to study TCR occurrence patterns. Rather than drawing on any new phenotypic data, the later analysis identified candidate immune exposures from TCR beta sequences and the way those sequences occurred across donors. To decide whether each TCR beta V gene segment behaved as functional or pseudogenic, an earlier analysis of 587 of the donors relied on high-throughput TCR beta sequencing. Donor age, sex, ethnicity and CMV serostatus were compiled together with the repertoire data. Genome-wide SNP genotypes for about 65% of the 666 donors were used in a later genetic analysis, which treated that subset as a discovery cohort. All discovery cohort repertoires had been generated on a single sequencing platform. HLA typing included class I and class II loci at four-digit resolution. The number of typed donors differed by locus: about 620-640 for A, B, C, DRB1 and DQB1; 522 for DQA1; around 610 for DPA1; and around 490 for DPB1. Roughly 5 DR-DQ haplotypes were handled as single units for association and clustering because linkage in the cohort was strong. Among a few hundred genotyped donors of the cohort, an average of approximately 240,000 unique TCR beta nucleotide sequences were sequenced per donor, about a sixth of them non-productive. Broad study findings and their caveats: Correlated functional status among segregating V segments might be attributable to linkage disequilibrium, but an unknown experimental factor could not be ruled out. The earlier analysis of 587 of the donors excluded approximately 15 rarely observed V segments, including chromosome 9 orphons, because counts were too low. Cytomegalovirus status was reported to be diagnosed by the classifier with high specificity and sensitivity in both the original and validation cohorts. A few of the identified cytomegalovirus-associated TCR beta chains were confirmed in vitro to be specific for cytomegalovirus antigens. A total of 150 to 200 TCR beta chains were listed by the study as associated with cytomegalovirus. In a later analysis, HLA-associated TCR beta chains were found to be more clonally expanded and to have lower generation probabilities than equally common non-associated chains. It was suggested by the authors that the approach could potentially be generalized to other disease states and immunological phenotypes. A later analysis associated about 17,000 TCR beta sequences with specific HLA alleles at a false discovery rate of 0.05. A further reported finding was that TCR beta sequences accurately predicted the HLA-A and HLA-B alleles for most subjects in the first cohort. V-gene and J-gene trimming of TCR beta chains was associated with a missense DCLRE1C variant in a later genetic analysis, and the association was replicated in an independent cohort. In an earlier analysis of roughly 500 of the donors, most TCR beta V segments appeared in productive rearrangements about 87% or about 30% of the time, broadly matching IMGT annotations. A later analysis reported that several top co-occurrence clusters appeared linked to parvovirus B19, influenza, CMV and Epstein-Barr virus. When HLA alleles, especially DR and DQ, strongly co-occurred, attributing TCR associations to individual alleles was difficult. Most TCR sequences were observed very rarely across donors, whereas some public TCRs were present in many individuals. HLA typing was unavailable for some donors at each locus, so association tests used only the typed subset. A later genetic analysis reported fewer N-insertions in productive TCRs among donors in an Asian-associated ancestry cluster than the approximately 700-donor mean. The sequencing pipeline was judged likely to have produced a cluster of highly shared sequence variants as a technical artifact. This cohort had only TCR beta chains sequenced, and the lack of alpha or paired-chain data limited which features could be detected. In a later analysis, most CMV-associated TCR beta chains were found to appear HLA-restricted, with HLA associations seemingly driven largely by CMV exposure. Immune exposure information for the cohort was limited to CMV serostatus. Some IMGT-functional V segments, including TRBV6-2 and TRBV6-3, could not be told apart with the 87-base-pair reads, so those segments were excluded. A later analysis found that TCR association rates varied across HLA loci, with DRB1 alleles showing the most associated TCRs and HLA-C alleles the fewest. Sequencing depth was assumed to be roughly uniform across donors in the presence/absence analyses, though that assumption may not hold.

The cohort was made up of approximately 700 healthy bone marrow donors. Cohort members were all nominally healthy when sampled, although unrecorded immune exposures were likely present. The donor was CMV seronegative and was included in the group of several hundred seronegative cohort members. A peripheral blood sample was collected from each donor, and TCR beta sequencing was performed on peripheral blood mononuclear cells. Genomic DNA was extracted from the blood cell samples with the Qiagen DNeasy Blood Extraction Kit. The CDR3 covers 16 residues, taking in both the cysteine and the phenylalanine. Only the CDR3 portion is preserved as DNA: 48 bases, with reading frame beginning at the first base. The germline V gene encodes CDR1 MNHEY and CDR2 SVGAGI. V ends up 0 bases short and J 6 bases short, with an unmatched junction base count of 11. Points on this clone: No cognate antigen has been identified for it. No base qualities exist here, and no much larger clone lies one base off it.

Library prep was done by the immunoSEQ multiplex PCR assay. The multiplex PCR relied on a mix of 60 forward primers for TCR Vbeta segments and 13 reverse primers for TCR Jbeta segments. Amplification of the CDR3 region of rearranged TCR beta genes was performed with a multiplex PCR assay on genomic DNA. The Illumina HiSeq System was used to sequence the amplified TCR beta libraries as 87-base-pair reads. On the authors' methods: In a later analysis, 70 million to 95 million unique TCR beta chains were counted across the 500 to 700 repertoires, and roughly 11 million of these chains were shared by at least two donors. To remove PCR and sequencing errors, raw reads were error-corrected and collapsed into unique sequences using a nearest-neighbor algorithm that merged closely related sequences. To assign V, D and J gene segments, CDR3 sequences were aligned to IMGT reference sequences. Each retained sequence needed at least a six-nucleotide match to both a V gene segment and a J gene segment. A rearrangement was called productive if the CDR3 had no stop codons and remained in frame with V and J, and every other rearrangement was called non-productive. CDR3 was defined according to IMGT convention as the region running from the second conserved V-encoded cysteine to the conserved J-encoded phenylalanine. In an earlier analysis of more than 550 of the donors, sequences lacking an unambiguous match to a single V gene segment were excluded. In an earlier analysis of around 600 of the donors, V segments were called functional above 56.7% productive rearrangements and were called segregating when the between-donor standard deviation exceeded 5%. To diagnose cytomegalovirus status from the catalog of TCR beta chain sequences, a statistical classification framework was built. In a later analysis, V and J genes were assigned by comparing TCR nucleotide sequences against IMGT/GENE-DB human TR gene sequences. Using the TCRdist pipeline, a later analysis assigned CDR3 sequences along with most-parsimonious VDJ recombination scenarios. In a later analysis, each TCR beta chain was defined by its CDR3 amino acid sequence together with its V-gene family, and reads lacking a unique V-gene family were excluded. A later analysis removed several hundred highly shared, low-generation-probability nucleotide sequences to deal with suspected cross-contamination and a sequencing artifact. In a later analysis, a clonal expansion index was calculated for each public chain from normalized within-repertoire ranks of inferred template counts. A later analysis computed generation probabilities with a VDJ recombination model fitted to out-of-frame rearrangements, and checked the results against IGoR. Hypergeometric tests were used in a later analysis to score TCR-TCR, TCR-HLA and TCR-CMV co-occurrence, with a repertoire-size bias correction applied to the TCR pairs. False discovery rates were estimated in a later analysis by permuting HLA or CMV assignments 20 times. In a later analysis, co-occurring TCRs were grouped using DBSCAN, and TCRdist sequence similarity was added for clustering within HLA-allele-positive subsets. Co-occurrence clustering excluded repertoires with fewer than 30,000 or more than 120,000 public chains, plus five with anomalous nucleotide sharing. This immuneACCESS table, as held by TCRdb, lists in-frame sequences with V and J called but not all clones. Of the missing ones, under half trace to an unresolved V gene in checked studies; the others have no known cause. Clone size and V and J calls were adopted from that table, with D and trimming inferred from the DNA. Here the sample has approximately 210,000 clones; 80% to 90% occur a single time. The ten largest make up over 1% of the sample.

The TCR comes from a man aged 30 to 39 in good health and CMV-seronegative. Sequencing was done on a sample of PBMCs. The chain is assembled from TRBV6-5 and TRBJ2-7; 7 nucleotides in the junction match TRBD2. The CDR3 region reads CASSYSSGLVHSEQYF. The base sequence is TGTGCCAGCAGTTACTCGAGTGGACTAGTTCACTCCGAGCAGTACTTC.